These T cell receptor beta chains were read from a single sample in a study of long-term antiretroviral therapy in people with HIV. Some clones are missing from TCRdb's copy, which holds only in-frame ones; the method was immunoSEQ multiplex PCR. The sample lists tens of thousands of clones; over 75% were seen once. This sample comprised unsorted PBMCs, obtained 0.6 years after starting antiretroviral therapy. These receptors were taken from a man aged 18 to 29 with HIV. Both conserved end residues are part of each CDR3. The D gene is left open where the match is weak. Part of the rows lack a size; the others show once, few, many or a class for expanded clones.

CDR3 DNA: TGCGCCAGCAGCTTGACAACAGGGCCAGATACGCAGTATTTT
CDR3 protein: CASSLTTGPDTQYF
D gene: -
clone size: -
V gene: TRBV5-1
J gene: TRBJ2-3

CDR3 DNA: TGTGCCACTAGGGGAGGGGGAACTGACTATGGCTACACCTTC
CDR3 protein: CATRGGGTDYGYTF
D gene: -
clone size: -
V gene: TRBV28
J gene: TRBJ1-2

CDR3 DNA: TGTGCCAGCTCACAACCGGGAGCAAAAAACATTCAGTACTTC
CDR3 protein: CASSQPGAKNIQYF
D gene: -
clone size: few
V gene: TRBV18
J gene: TRBJ2-4

CDR3 DNA: TGTGCCAGCAGCTTGGGAGGTCCTAGCTACAATGAGCAGTTCTTC
CDR3 protein: CASSLGGPSYNEQFF
D gene: -
clone size: -
V gene: TRBV5-4
J gene: TRBJ2-1

CDR3 DNA: TGTGCCAGCAGCTCAGGGTACACCGGGGAGCTGTTTTTT
CDR3 protein: CASSSGYTGELFF
D gene: -
clone size: -
V gene: TRBV7-7
J gene: TRBJ2-2

CDR3 DNA: TGTGCCAGCAGCCGGACTAGCGGGAGGTCTGATACGCAGTATTTT
CDR3 protein: CASSRTSGRSDTQYF
D gene: TRBD2
clone size: once
V gene: TRBV27
J gene: TRBJ2-3

CDR3 DNA: TGTGCCAGTAGTACTAAAGGACAGAGCGGCTACACCTTC
CDR3 protein: CASSTKGQSGYTF
D gene: -
clone size: few
V gene: TRBV19
J gene: TRBJ1-2

CDR3 DNA: TGTGCCAGTCGGAGGAAAAGGGACAGCGCGAACACCGGGGAGCTGTTTTTT
CDR3 protein: CASRRKRDSANTGELFF
D gene: TRBD1
clone size: -
V gene: TRBV19
J gene: TRBJ2-2

CDR3 DNA: TGTGCCAGTAGCAAGATAGGGAACACCGGGGAGCTGTTTTTT
CDR3 protein: CASSKIGNTGELFF
D gene: -
clone size: -
V gene: TRBV19
J gene: TRBJ2-2

CDR3 DNA: TGTGCCAGCAGTTACCACACCCTTGGGGGCAATCAGCCCCAGCATTTT
CDR3 protein: CASSYHTLGGNQPQHF
D gene: -
clone size: -
V gene: TRBV6-7
J gene: TRBJ1-5

CDR3 DNA: TGTGCCAGTAGTATTGAGGTTAGGAATCAGCCCCAGCATTTT
CDR3 protein: CASSIEVRNQPQHF
D gene: -
clone size: -
V gene: TRBV19
J gene: TRBJ1-5

CDR3 DNA: TGTGCCAGCAGGACAGGGCTCACTGAAGCTTTCTTT
CDR3 protein: CASRTGLTEAFF
D gene: TRBD1
clone size: -
V gene: TRBV27
J gene: TRBJ1-1